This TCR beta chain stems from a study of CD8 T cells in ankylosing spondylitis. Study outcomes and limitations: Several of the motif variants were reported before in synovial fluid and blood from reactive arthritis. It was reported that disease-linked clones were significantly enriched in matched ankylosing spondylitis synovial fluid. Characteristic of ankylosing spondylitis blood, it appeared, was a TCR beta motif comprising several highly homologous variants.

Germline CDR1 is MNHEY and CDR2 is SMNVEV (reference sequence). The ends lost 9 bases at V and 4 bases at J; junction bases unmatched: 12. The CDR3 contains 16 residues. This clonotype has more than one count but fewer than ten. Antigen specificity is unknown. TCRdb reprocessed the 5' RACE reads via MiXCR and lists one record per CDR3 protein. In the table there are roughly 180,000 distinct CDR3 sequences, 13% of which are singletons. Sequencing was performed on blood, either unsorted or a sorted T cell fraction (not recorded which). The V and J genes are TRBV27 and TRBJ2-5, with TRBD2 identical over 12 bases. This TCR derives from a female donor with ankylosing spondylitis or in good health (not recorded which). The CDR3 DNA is TGTGCCAGTTCCGGACTAGCGGGAAGGCCTTCAGAGACCCAGTACTTC. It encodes CASSGLAGRPSETQYF.